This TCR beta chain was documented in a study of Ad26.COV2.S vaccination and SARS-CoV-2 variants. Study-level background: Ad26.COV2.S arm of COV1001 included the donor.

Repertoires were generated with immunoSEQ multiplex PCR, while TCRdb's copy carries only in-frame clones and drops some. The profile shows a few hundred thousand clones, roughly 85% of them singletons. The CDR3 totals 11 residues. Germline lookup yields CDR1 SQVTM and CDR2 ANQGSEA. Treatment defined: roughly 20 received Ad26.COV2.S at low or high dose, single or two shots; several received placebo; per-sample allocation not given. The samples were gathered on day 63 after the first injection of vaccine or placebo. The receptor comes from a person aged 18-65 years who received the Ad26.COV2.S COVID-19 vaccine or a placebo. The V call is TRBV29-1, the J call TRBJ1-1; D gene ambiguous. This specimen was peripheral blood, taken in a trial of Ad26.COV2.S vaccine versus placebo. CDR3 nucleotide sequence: TGCAGTGTCCGGGGGAACACTGAAGCTTTCTTT. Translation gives CSVRGNTEAFF.